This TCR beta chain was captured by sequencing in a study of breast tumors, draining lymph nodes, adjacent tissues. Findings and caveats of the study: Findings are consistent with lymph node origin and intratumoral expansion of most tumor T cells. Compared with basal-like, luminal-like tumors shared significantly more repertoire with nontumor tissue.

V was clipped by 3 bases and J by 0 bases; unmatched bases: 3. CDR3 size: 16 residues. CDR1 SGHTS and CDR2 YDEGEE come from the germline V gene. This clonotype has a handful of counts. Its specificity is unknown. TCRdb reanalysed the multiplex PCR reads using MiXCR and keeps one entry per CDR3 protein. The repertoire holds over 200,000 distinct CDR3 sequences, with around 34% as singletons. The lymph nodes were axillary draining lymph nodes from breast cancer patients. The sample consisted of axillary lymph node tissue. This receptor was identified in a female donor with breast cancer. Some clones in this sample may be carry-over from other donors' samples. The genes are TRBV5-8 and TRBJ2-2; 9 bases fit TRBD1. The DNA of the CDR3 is TGTGCCAGCAGCTACTACAGGGGGCCGAACACCGGGGAGCTGTTTTTT. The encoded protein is CASSYYRGPNTGELFF.